The present T cell receptor (beta chain) was sequenced within a study of control samples from healthy donors and cancer patients. Only in-frame clones appear in the TCRdb table, and some are missing; sequencing was by immunoSEQ multiplex PCR. The table includes around 250,000 clones, around 80% detected once. The CDR3 has 15 amino acids. Germline CDR1 reads ENHRY; CDR2 reads SYGVKD. V was cut by 6 bases and J by 3 bases, with 17 bases left in between. This clone was observed a few times. The chain employs TRBV10-3 and TRBJ1-1; D is ambiguous. The sample consisted of PBMCs. The receptor comes from an older woman with lung cancer. The CDR3 loop reads CAISPLSDGDTEAFF. The CDR3 bases are TGTGCCATCAGCCCATTATCGGACGGGGACACTGAAGCTTTCTTT.